These T cell receptor beta chains were read from a single sample in a study of blood T cell repertoires in COVID-19. Repertoires were generated with immunoSEQ multiplex PCR, while TCRdb's copy carries only in-frame clones and drops some. Seen here are some 700,000 clones, approximately 90% observed once, and the top ten hold around 0.3%. Sequenced material: peripheral blood. Receptor source: a woman between 18 and 29 years old with acute or convalescent COVID-19. Each CDR3 is given with its conserved first and last residue. The D gene is left open where the match is weak. Clone sizes are given selectively: once, few, many, or a class where the clone is expanded.

abundance: .
d_gene: .
j_gene: TRBJ1-2
v_gene: TRBV4-3
CDR3nt: TGCGCCAGCAGCCAAGATCTTAATACAGGGATTGAAACCTTC
CDR3aa: CASSQDLNTGIETF

abundance: .
d_gene: TRBD1
j_gene: TRBJ1-2
v_gene: TRBV2
CDR3nt: TGTGCCAGCACCGAGTCAGGGGGTAAGGGTGGCTACACCTTC
CDR3aa: CASTESGGKGGYTF

abundance: .
d_gene: TRBD1
j_gene: TRBJ1-1
v_gene: TRBV2
CDR3nt: TGTGCCAGCAGTGGCCTAGGGACAGGCTTAGGGGACACTGAAGCTTTCTTT
CDR3aa: CASSGLGTGLGDTEAFF

abundance: .
d_gene: .
j_gene: TRBJ1-2
v_gene: TRBV19
CDR3nt: TGTGCCAGTAGTGTCCAGGGAGGGTCCTATGGCTACACCTTC
CDR3aa: CASSVQGGSYGYTF

abundance: .
d_gene: .
j_gene: TRBJ1-2
v_gene: TRBV20-1
CDR3nt: TGCAGTGCTCGCGGTTTAGGCTACACCTTC
CDR3aa: CSARGLGYTF

abundance: .
d_gene: .
j_gene: TRBJ2-2
v_gene: TRBV4-3
CDR3nt: TGCGCCAGCAGCCAAAACCCCAGGCACACCGGGGAGCTGTTTTTT
CDR3aa: CASSQNPRHTGELFF

abundance: once
d_gene: TRBD1
j_gene: TRBJ1-2
v_gene: TRBV28
CDR3nt: TGTGCCAGCAGCGTCGTAGCCCCGGGACAGGGGAACGGCTACACCTTC
CDR3aa: CASSVVAPGQGNGYTF

abundance: .
d_gene: TRBD1
j_gene: TRBJ1-2
v_gene: TRBV28
CDR3nt: TGTGCCAGCAGTTCCTACAGGACAGGGGTGTTTGGCTACACCTTC
CDR3aa: CASSSYRTGVFGYTF

abundance: .
d_gene: .
j_gene: TRBJ1-6
v_gene: TRBV27
CDR3nt: TGTGCCAGCAGTTTAAGGTTGGCCAGGGCCTCCTATAATTCACCCCTCCACTTT
CDR3aa: CASSLRLARASYNSPLHF

abundance: .
d_gene: TRBD2
j_gene: TRBJ2-7
v_gene: TRBV7-6
CDR3nt: TGTGCCAGCAGCCCCCGGCACCGGGGGGTAGGAGGGGAGCAGTACTTC
CDR3aa: CASSPRHRGVGGEQYF

abundance: .
d_gene: .
j_gene: TRBJ2-2
v_gene: TRBV11-3
CDR3nt: TGTGCCAGCAGCTTTGCAGGTGCCGGGGAGCTGTTTTTT
CDR3aa: CASSFAGAGELFF

abundance: .
d_gene: .
j_gene: TRBJ1-1
v_gene: TRBV5-1
CDR3nt: TGCGCCAGCAGCTTGGTACATACGAACACTGAAGCTTTCTTT
CDR3aa: CASSLVHTNTEAFF

abundance: .
d_gene: TRBD2
j_gene: TRBJ2-2
v_gene: TRBV9
CDR3nt: TGTGCCAGCAGCACGACTAGCGGGGGGAACACCGGGGAGCTGTTTTTT
CDR3aa: CASSTTSGGNTGELFF

abundance: .
d_gene: TRBD1
j_gene: TRBJ2-7
v_gene: TRBV5-5
CDR3nt: TGTGCCAGCAGCGTCTCAGGGGGCAGGTACGAGCAGTACTTC
CDR3aa: CASSVSGGRYEQYF

abundance: .
d_gene: TRBD1
j_gene: TRBJ1-2
v_gene: TRBV5-1
CDR3nt: TGCGCCAGCAGTTTCAGCCGGGACAGCTATGGCTACACCTTC
CDR3aa: CASSFSRDSYGYTF

abundance: .
d_gene: .
j_gene: TRBJ2-7
v_gene: TRBV24-1
CDR3nt: TGTGCCACCAGTGATACAGTTGGGTACGAGCAGTACTTC
CDR3aa: CATSDTVGYEQYF

abundance: .
d_gene: .
j_gene: TRBJ2-7
v_gene: TRBV18
CDR3nt: TGTGCCAGCCCGAGGAAGCCTAGATACGAGCAGTACTTC
CDR3aa: CASPRKPRYEQYF

abundance: .
d_gene: .
j_gene: TRBJ1-1
v_gene: TRBV27
CDR3nt: TGTGCCAGCAGTCCCTGGGCGAACACTGAAGCTTTCTTT
CDR3aa: CASSPWANTEAFF

abundance: .
d_gene: .
j_gene: TRBJ1-1
v_gene: TRBV7-9
CDR3nt: TGTGCCAGCAGCTTCGCCCCAAACAGGCTTGCCACTGAAGCTTTCTTT
CDR3aa: CASSFAPNRLATEAFF

abundance: .
d_gene: TRBD1
j_gene: TRBJ2-2
v_gene: TRBV7-9
CDR3nt: TGTGCCAGCAGCTACCCGCAGGGGGTTCACACCGGGGAGCTGTTTTTT
CDR3aa: CASSYPQGVHTGELFF